This is a list of T cell receptor beta chains from one sample in a study of blood T cell repertoires in COVID-19. The repertoire was sequenced with immunoSEQ multiplex PCR; TCRdb's copy has only in-frame clones and lacks some. The table records 300,000 to 450,000 clones, less than 90% of them present only once. Sequenced material: PBMCs or T cells enriched from blood (not recorded which). Source of these receptors: a woman aged 25 to 39 who had recovered from COVID-19. CDR3s include the opening cysteine and the closing phenylalanine or tryptophan. D genes are given only for firm matches. Clone size is given for some rows only: seen once, a few or many times, or a class if the clone is expanded.

d_gene	v_gene	j_gene	abundance	CDR3nt	CDR3aa
NA	TRBV19	TRBJ1-2	NA	TGTGCCAGTACACAAGTTAACTATGGCTACACCTTC	CASTQVNYGYTF
NA	TRBV5-1	TRBJ2-1	NA	TGCGCCAGCAGCTTTGTCAGGTCATACTCCTACAATGAGCAGTTCTTC	CASSFVRSYSYNEQFF
NA	TRBV15	TRBJ1-2	few	TGTGCCACCAGCAGATACAGGGAAGGAGGTGGCTACACCTTC	CATSRYREGGGYTF
TRBD1	TRBV27	TRBJ1-6	NA	TGTGCCAGCAGTTTATTACGACAGGGGCTGAATAATTCACCCCTCCACTTT	CASSLLRQGLNNSPLHF
NA	TRBV29-1	TRBJ1-2	NA	TGCAGCGGGTACACGAAAACCTATGGCTACACCTTC	CSGYTKTYGYTF
TRBD2	TRBV20-1	TRBJ2-7	NA	TGCAGTGCTAGTCTCCCAGCGGGGGGGAACGACGAGCAGTACTTC	CSASLPAGGNDEQYF
TRBD1	TRBV6-6	TRBJ1-2	NA	TGTGCCAGCAGTTACGGGGACAGCCTAGTTAATGGCTACACCTTC	CASSYGDSLVNGYTF
TRBD1	TRBV30	TRBJ2-7	NA	TGTGCCTGGAGTGTACCAGGGACAGTAAAATTTTACTCCTACGAGCAGTACTTC	CAWSVPGTVKFYSYEQYF
NA	TRBV7-2	TRBJ1-5	NA	TGTGCCAGCAGCTTAGCGGGTACAGGGAATCAGCCCCAGCATTTT	CASSLAGTGNQPQHF
TRBD1	TRBV7-9	TRBJ2-3	NA	TGTGCCAGCAGCTTAGAATCGGGCAGGGGGCCTATATTT	CASSLESGRGPIF
NA	TRBV5-4	TRBJ2-5	NA	TGTGCCAGCACCCTTGGAGTCCAGCAAGAGACCCAGTACTTC	CASTLGVQQETQYF
TRBD1	TRBV19	TRBJ2-7	NA	TGTGCCAGTAGCTCGACAGGGGGGTACTCCTACGAGCAGTACTTC	CASSSTGGYSYEQYF
TRBD2	TRBV27	TRBJ2-5	NA	TGTGCCAGCAGGACTAGCGGGGGGCAATCGGAGACCCAGTACTTC	CASRTSGGQSETQYF
TRBD2	TRBV6-6	TRBJ2-2	NA	TGTGCCAGCAACTATTTAGCGGGGGGGCTCACCGGGGAGCTGTTTTTT	CASNYLAGGLTGELFF
NA	TRBV13	TRBJ1-1	NA	TGTGCCAGCAGCTTAGCCCGTACTGGACAAGTGAACACTGAAGCTTTCTTT	CASSLARTGQVNTEAFF
NA	TRBV10-1	TRBJ1-1	NA	TGCGCCAGCAGTGAGTCAAGCCAGGGAATTTCCGAAGCTTTCTTT	CASSESSQGISEAFF
TRBD1	TRBV7-9	TRBJ1-3	NA	TGTGCCAGCAGCAGAAGGGACAGGGGCACCTCTGGAAACACCATATATTTT	CASSRRDRGTSGNTIYF
NA	TRBV6-5	TRBJ2-1	NA	TGTGCCAGCAGTTTCTCGATACAATACAATGAGCAGTTCTTC	CASSFSIQYNEQFF
TRBD2	TRBV6-5	TRBJ2-3	NA	TGTGCCAGCAGTTACCGCGGGGGGCGGAGCACAGATACGCAGTATTTT	CASSYRGGRSTDTQYF
NA	TRBV5-4	TRBJ1-1	NA	TGTGCCAGCAGCTTGCGAGGATTTGAAGCTTTCTTT	CASSLRGFEAFF
NA	TRBV28	TRBJ2-5	NA	TGTGCCAGCGGCGGGGCAGGGTCTCAAGAGACCCAGTACTTC	CASGGAGSQETQYF
NA	TRBV19	TRBJ2-7	NA	TGTGCCAGTAGTATAACCACGCCAGCCTACGAGCAGTACTTC	CASSITTPAYEQYF
TRBD1	TRBV15	TRBJ1-2	NA	TGTGCCACCAGCAGACAACCGGATTGGGATCGGGACAGGGGGGGATTTAGGTATGGCTACACCTTC	CATSRQPDWDRDRGGFRYGYTF
NA	TRBV29-1	TRBJ2-3	NA	TGCAGCGCTGGACAGGGACTAAGCACAGATACGCAGTATTTT	CSAGQGLSTDTQYF
TRBD2	TRBV7-9	TRBJ2-1	once	TGTGCCAGCAGCCCGCTAGCGGGGAAGGACAATGAGCAGTTCTTC	CASSPLAGKDNEQFF
NA	TRBV10-2	TRBJ1-1	NA	TGCGCCAGCAGTGAGTCGACCAGGGCCAGCACTGAAGCTTTCTTT	CASSESTRASTEAFF
TRBD1	TRBV6-5	TRBJ2-7	NA	TGTGCCAGCAGTTATGGGGACAGCAACGAGCAGTACTTC	CASSYGDSNEQYF
NA	TRBV7-9	TRBJ1-2	NA	TGTGCCAGCACCCAAGGGGGACTAAGTGGCTACACCTTC	CASTQGGLSGYTF
NA	TRBV28	TRBJ1-5	NA	TGTGCCAGCAGTCCTAGAACGTATCAGCCCCAGCATTTT	CASSPRTYQPQHF
NA	TRBV30	TRBJ2-7	NA	TGTGCCTGGAAAGGTGGGGGACTCCGGTTCCACGAGCAGTACTTC	CAWKGGGLRFHEQYF
NA	TRBV6-6	TRBJ2-7	NA	TGTGCCAGCAGTTACTCTGCGGGTTCGGGGTACGAGCAGTACTTC	CASSYSAGSGYEQYF
NA	TRBV11-3	TRBJ2-3	once	TGTGCCAGCAGCTTAAGCATGCGAGATACGCAGTATTTT	CASSLSMRDTQYF
TRBD1	TRBV4-1	TRBJ1-1	NA	TGCGCCAGCAGCCACGGACAGGGATCCCTGAACACTGAAGCTTTCTTT	CASSHGQGSLNTEAFF
TRBD2	TRBV4-3	TRBJ2-3	once	TGCGCCAGCAGCCGCGGACTAGCGGGGCCCACAGATACGCAGTATTTT	CASSRGLAGPTDTQYF
TRBD1	TRBV27	TRBJ1-2	NA	TGTGCCAGCAGGCAGGGGGGTGGTAGCTACACCTTC	CASRQGGGSYTF
NA	TRBV28	TRBJ2-7	NA	TGTGCCAGCAGTTCTCCGGACAGATACGAGCAGTACTTC	CASSSPDRYEQYF
TRBD1	TRBV10-3	TRBJ1-5	NA	TGTGCCATCGGGCCAGGGGGCACTCAGCCCCAGCATTTT	CAIGPGGTQPQHF
NA	TRBV6-5	TRBJ1-4	few	TGTGCCAGCAGGACAGACGGGGGTGAAAAACTGTTTTTT	CASRTDGGEKLFF
TRBD1	TRBV7-9	TRBJ1-2	NA	TGTGCCAGCAGCCTGTCCGGGACAGGGGGAGTTTTTGGCTACACCTTC	CASSLSGTGGVFGYTF
NA	TRBV12-3/TRBV12-4	TRBJ1-3	NA	TGTGCCAGCAGACCGCCTAACGGGGACACCATATATTTT	CASRPPNGDTIYF
NA	TRBV14	TRBJ2-7	NA	TGTGCCAGCAGCCAAGTACGACAAGCCTACGTTTGG	CASSQVRQAYVW
NA	TRBV20-1	TRBJ2-7	NA	TGCAGTGCACGACTAGCCTACGAGCAGTACTTC	CSARLAYEQYF
NA	TRBV30	TRBJ1-4	NA	TGTGCCTGGCCAGATACCGGAGGACTGTTTTTT	CAWPDTGGLFF
TRBD1	TRBV6-6	TRBJ1-3	NA	TGTGCTACCCTGGGTGGGGACAGCTCTGGAAACACCATATATTTT	CATLGGDSSGNTIYF
NA	TRBV27	TRBJ2-2	NA	TGTGCCAGCAGGCGACAAGCGAACACCGGGGAGCTGTTTTTT	CASRRQANTGELFF